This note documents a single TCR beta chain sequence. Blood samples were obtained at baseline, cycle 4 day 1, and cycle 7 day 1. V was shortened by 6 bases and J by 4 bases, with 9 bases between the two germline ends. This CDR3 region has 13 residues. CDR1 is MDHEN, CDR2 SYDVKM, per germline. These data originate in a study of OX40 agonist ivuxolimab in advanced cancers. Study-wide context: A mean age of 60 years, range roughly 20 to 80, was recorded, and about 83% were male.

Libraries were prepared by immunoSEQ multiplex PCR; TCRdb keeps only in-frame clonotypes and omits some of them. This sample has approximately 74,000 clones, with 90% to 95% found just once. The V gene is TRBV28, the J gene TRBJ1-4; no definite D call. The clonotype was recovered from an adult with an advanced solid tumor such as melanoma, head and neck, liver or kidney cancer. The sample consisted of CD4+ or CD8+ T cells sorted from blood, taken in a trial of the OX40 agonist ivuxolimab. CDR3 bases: TGTGCCAGCAGACCAGCGAATAATGAAAAACTGTTTTTT. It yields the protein CASRPANNEKLFF. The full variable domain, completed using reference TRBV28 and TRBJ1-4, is DVKVTQSSRYLVKRTGEKVFLECVQDMDHENMFWYRQDPGLGLRLIYFSYDVKMKEKGDIPEGYSVSREKKERFSLILESASTNQTSMYLCASRPANNEKLFFGSGTQLSVL.